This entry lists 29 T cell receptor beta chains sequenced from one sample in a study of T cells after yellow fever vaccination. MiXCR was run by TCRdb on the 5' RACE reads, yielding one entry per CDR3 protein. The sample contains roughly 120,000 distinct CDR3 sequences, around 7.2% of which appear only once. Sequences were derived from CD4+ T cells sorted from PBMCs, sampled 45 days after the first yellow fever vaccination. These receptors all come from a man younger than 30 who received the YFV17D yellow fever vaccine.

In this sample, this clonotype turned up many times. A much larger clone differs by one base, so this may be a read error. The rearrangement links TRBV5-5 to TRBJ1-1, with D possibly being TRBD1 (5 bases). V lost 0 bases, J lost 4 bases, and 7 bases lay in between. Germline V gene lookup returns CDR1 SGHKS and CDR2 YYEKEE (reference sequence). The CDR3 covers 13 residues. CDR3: CASSLVRGTEAFF. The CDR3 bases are TGTGCCAGCAGCTTGGTGAGGGGCACTGAAGCTTTCTTT. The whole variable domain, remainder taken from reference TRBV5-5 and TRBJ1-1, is DAGVTQSPTHLIKTRGQQVTLRCSPISGHKSVSWYQQVLGQGPQFIFQYYEKEERGRGNFPDRFSARQFPNYSSELNVNALLLGDSALYLCASSLVRGTEAFFGQGTRLTVV.

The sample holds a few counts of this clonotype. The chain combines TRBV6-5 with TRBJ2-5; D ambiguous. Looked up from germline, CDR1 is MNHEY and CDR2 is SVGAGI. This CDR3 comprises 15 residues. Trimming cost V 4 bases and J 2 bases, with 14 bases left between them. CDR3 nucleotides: TGTGCCAGCAGTTCCCTTCCGACAAGTCAAGAGACCCAGTACTTC. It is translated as CASSSLPTSQETQYF.

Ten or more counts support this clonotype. The CDR3 sequence: CASSRGLQETQYF. As DNA, the CDR3 is TGTGCCAGCAGCCGGGGACTCCAAGAGACCCAGTACTTC. The chain recombines TRBV14 with TRBJ2-5, with D tentatively TRBD2 (6 bases). The V gene lost 4 bases and the J gene lost 1 base, with 7 bases spanning the gap. This CDR3 region has 13 residues. Germline values: CDR1 SGHDN, CDR2 FVKESK.

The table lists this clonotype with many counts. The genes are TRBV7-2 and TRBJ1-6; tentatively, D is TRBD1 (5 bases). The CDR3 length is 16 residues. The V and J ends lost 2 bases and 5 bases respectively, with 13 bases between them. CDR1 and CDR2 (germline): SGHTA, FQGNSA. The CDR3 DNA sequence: TGTGCCAGCAGCTTATTCACCGGGGGTGATAATTCACCCCTCCACTTT. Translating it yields CASSLFTGGDNSPLHF.

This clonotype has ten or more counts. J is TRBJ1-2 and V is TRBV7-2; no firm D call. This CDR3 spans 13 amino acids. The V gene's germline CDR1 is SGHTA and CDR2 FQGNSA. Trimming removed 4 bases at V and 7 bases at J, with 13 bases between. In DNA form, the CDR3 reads TGTGCCAGCAGCTGGTACTCCTTAGGTGGCTACACCTTC. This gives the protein CASSWYSLGGYTF.

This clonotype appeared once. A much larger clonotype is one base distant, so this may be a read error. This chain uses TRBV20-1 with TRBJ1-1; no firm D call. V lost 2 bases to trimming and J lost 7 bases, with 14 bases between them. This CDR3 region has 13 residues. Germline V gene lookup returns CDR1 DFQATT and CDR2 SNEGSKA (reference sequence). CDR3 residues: CSARSLMNVEAFF. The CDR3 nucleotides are TGCAGTGCTAGATCACTGATGAATGTTGAAGCTTTCTTT.

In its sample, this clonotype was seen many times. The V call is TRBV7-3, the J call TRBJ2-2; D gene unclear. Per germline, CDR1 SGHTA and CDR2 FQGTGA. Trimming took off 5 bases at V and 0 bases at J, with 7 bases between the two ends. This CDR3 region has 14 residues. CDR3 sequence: CASSHTTNTGELFF. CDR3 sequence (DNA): TGTGCCAGCAGCCACACAACGAACACCGGGGAGCTGTTTTTT. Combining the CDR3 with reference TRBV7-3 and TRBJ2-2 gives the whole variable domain GAGVSQTPSNKVTEKGKYVELRCDPISGHTALYWYRQSLGQGPEFLIYFQGTGAADDSGLPNDRFFAVRPEGSVSTLKIQRTERGDSAVYLCASSHTTNTGELFFGEGSRLTVL.

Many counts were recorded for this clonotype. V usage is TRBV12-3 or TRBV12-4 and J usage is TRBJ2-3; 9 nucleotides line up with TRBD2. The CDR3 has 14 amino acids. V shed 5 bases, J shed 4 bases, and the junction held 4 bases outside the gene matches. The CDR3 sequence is CASSLSGGSDTQYF. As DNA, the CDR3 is TGTGCCAGCAGTCTTAGCGGGGGTTCAGATACGCAGTATTTT.

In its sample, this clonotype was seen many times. DNA for the CDR3: TGCGCCAGCAGTCCGCCCGAACCCTACAATGAGCAGTTCTTC. This codes for CASSPPEPYNEQFF. This chain uses TRBV5-1 with TRBJ2-1, with D unresolved. The CDR3 is made up of 14 amino acids. V was shortened by 5 bases and J by 2 bases, with 11 bases between the two germline ends. Germline values: CDR1 SGHRS, CDR2 YFSETQ. The full variable domain, its missing parts supplied by reference TRBV5-1 and TRBJ2-1, is KAGVTQTPRYLIKTRGQQVTLSCSPISGHRSVSWYQQTPGQGLQFLFEYFSETQRNKGNFPGRFSGRQFSNSRSEMNVSTLELGDSALYLCASSPPEPYNEQFFGPGTRLTVL.

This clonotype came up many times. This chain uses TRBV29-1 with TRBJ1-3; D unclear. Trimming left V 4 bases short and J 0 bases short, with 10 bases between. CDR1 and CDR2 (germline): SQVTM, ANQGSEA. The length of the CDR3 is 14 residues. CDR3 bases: TGCAGCGTTGTTCCGCGTTACTCTGGAAACACCATATATTTT. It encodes CSVVPRYSGNTIYF.

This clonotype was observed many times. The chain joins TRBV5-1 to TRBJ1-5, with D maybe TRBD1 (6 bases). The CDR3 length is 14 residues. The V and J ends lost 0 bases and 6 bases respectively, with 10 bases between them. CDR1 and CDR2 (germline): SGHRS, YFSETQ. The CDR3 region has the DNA TGCGCCAGCAGCTTGGGGCAGGGGACTCAGCCCCAGCATTTT. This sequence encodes CASSLGQGTQPQHF.

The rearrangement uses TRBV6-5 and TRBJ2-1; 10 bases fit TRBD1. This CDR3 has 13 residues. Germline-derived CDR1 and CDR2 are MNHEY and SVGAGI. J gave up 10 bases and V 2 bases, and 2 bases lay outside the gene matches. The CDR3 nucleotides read TGTGCCAGCAGTTACGAGGGACAGGGGGAGCAGTTCTTC. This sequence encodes CASSYEGQGEQFF.

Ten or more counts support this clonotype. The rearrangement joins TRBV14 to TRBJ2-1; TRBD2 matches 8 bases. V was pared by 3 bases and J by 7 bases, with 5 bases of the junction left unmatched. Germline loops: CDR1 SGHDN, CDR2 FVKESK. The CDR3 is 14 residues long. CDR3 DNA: TGTGCCAGCAGCCACCGGGGGGGCCGGAATGAGCAGTTCTTC. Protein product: CASSHRGGRNEQFF. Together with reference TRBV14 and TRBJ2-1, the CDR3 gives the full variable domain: EAGVTQFPSHSVIEKGQTVTLRCDPISGHDNLYWYRRVMGKEIKFLLHFVKESKQDESGMPNNRFLAERTGGTYSTLKVQPAELEDSGVYFCASSHRGGRNEQFFGPGTRLTVL.

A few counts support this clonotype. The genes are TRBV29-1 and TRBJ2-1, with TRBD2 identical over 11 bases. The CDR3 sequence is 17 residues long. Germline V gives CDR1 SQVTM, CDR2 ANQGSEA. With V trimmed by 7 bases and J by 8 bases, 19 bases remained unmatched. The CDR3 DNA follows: TGCAGCGCCGATCCCTCTCTTAGCGGGGGGGCCACGGATGAGCAGTTCTTC. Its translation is CSADPSLSGGATDEQFF.

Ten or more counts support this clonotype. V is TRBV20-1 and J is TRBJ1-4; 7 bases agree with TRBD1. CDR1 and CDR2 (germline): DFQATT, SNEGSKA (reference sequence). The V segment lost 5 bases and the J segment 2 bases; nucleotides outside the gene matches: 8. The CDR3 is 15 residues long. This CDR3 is CSALDVQGTNEKLFF. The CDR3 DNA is TGCAGTGCTCTAGATGTACAGGGGACTAATGAAAAACTGTTTTTT.

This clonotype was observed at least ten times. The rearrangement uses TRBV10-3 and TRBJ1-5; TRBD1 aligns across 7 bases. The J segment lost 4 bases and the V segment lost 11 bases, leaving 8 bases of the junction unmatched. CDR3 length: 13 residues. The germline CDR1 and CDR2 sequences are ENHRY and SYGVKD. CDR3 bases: TGTGCCTCACACGGGACAGATAATCAGCCCCAGCATTTT. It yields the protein CASHGTDNQPQHF.

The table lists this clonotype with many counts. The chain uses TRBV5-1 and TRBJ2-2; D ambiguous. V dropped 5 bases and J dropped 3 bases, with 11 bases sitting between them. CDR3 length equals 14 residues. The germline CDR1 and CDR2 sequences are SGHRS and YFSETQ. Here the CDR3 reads CASRETTDTGELFF. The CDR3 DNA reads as TGCGCCAGCAGGGAGACAACCGACACCGGGGAGCTGTTTTTT.

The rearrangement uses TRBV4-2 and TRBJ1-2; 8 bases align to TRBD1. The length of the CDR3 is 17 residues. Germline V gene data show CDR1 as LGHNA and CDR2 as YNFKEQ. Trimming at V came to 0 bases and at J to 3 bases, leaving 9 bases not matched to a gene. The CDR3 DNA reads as TGTGCCAGCAGCCAAGACCACGGCCAGGGGGCTTACTATGGCTACACCTTC. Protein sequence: CASSQDHGQGAYYGYTF.

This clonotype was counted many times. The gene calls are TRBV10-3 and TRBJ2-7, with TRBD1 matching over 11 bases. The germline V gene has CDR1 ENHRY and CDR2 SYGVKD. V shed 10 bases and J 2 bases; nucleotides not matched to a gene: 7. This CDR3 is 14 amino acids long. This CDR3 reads CASTPGQGAYEQYV. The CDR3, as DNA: TGTGCCAGCACCCCGGGACAGGGGGCCTACGAGCAGTACGTC.

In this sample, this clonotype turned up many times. CDR3 coding DNA: TGTGCCAGCAGCTTAGGGTCCGGGACAGGGAGCCATGGCTACACCTTC. Translation gives CASSLGSGTGSHGYTF. This chain joins TRBV7-2 and TRBJ1-2; TRBD1 agrees at 9 bases. Germline-derived CDR1 and CDR2 are SGHTA and FQGNSA. The CDR3 is made up of 16 amino acids. J was trimmed by 6 bases and V by 1 base; bases with no gene match: 9.

CDR3 nucleotide sequence: TGTGCCAGCAGCTTTCAGGGGTCTCCAAACATTCAGTACTTC. This encodes CASSFQGSPNIQYF. The chain couples TRBV7-9 to TRBJ2-4; possible D gene TRBD1, 6 bases. V dropped 3 bases and J dropped 6 bases, with 12 bases sitting between them. Germline V CDR1 and CDR2: SEHNR, FQNEAQ (reference sequence). The CDR3 contains 14 residues.

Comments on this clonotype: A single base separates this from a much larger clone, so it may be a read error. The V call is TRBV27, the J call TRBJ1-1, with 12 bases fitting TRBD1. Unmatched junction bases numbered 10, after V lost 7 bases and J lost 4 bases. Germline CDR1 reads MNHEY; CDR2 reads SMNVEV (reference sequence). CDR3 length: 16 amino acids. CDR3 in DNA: TGTGCCAGCACCCCGGACGGGACAGGGGGCATCACTGAAGCTTTCTTT. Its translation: CASTPDGTGGITEAFF.

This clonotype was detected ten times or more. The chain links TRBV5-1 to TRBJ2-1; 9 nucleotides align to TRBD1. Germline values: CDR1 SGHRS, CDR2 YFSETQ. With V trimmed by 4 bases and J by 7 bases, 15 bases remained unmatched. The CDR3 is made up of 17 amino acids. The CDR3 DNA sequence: TGCGCCAGCAGCGTATCTACAGGGGGCCTCGCTCTTAATGAGCAGTTCTTC. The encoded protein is CASSVSTGGLALNEQFF. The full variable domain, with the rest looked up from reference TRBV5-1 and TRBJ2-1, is KAGVTQTPRYLIKTRGQQVTLSCSPISGHRSVSWYQQTPGQGLQFLFEYFSETQRNKGNFPGRFSGRQFSNSRSEMNVSTLELGDSALYLCASSVSTGGLALNEQFFGPGTRLTVL.

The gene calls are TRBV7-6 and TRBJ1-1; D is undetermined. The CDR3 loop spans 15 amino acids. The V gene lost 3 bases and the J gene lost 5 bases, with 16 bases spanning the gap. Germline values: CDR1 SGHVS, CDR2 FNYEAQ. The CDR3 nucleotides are TGTGCCAGCAGCTTCGGCTCCCGGGGAAGTACTGAAGCTTTCTTT. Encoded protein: CASSFGSRGSTEAFF. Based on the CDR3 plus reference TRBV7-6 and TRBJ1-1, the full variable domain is GAGVSQSPRYKVTKRGQDVALRCDPISGHVSLYWYRQALGQGPEFLTYFNYEAQQDKSGLPNDRFSAERPEGSISTLTIQRTEQRDSAMYRCASSFGSRGSTEAFFGQGTRLTVV.

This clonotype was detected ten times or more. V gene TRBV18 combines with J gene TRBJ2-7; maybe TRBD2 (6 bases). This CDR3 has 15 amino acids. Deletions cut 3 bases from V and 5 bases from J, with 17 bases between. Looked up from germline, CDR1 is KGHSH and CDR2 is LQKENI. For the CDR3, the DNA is TGTGCCAGCTCACCGGGAGTACGGAGGACTAACGAGCAGTACTTC. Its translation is CASSPGVRRTNEQYF.

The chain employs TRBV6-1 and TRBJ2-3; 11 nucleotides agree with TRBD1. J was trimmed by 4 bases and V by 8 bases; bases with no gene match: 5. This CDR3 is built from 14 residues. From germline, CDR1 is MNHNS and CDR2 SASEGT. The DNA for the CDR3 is TGTGCCAGCCGAAGGGGACAGGGGGCAGATACGCAGTATTTT. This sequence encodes CASRRGQGADTQYF.

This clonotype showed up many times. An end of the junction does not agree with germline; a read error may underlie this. This CDR3 reads CASSFEETQYF. The CDR3, as DNA: TGTGCCAGCAGCTTTGAAGAGACCCAGTACTTC. The V call is TRBV5-1, the J call TRBJ2-5; no clear D. The CDR3 has 11 amino acids. Germline CDR1 reads SGHRS; CDR2 reads YFSETQ. Based on the CDR3 plus reference TRBV5-1 and TRBJ2-5, the full variable domain is KAGVTQTPRYLIKTRGQQVTLSCSPISGHRSVSWYQQTPGQGLQFLFEYFSETQRNKGNFPGRFSGRQFSNSRSEMNVSTLELGDSALYLCASSFEETQYFGPGTRLLVL.

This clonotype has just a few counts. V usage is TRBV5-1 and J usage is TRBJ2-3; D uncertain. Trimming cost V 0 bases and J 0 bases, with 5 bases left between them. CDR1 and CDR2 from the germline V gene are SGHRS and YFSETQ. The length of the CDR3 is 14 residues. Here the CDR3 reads CASSLDSSTDTQYF. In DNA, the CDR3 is TGCGCCAGCAGCTTGGACTCTAGCACAGATACGCAGTATTTT.

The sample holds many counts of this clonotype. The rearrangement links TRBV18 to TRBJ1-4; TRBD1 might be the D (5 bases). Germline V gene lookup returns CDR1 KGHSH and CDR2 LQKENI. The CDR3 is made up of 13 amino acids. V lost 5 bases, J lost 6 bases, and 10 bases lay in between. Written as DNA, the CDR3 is TGTGCCAGCTCATCCGGGGCCGATGAAAAACTGTTTTTT. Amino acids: CASSSGADEKLFF.